This TCR beta chain is drawn from a study of cytomegalovirus exposure and HLA in healthy donors. Findings of the study overall: Upon later analysis, TCR association rates were observed to vary by HLA locus, being highest for DRB1 and lowest for HLA-C. Some V segments, including TRBV6-2 and TRBV6-3, were excluded as indistinguishable.

The CDR3 is 16 amino acids. V shed 2 bases and J shed 7 bases, with 20 bases lying between them. CDR1 MNHNS and CDR2 SASEGT come from the germline V gene. Primers: 60 Vbeta forward and 13 Jbeta reverse. Authors' data handling: Tens of millions of unique TCR beta chains, 9 million to 11 million shared, were counted in a later analysis. Profiled with immunoSEQ multiplex PCR; TCRdb holds only in-frame clones, not every one. Clonal size and the V and J genes are those of that table, whereas D and trimming came from the DNA. The sample includes around 120,000 clones, 70% to 80% of them seen just once. Concerning this clone: The antigen remains unidentified.

The V gene is TRBV6-1, the J gene TRBJ1-2, with D possibly being TRBD1 (5 bases). This receptor was taken from a young man in good health and CMV-seropositive. Material: PBMCs. This chain's CDR3 is CASSEIVTGPNGGYTF. The CDR3, as DNA: TGTGCCAGCAGTGAAATCGTTACAGGACCCAACGGTGGCTACACCTTC.